A selection of T cell receptor beta chains follows, all from one sample in a study of blood T cell repertoires in COVID-19. The assay was immunoSEQ multiplex PCR, and TCRdb's table has in-frame clones only and misses some. The top ten clones hold around 0.96% of a sample with approximately 300,000 clones, 90% of them seen once. Sequenced input: peripheral blood. Source of these receptors: a woman aged 35 to 49 with COVID-19, enrolled during active disease. CDR3s include the opening cysteine and the closing phenylalanine or tryptophan.

CDR3	V	J
CASSYATSGNQPQHF	TRBV6-2/TRBV6-3	TRBJ1-5
CASGQGRYEETQYF	TRBV5-1	TRBJ2-5
CASSLISGTPYF	TRBV12-3/TRBV12-4	TRBJ1-1
CASSVQALGETQYF	TRBV9	TRBJ2-5
CASSFGQGRETQYF	TRBV5-4	TRBJ2-5
CATSDSLTGGYGYTF	TRBV24-1	TRBJ1-2
CARLEPRQKKDNSPLHF	TRBV27	TRBJ1-6
CAWSGGNTGELFF	TRBV30	TRBJ2-2
CASSEALGLASNEQYF	TRBV6-1	TRBJ2-7
CASSINDPGSYEQYF	TRBV19	TRBJ2-7
CATSKNRPSTDTQYF	TRBV24-1	TRBJ2-3
CASSQTKRIPLGYGYTF	TRBV5-4	TRBJ1-2
CATSVGRAHPPNYGYTF	TRBV11-2	TRBJ1-2
CASSRSARQVSNQPQHF	TRBV7-8	TRBJ1-5
CASSQDLGLWQGRSQETQYF	TRBV3-1/TRBV3-2	TRBJ2-5
CASSFTPDRAAYGYTF	TRBV27	TRBJ1-2
CASSLGQGEQKLFF	TRBV7-2	TRBJ1-4
CASSPWGSGNQPQHF	TRBV27	TRBJ1-5
CASSYQDRLYNEQFF	TRBV5-4	TRBJ2-1
CASSQGWGGVTEAFF	TRBV4-1	TRBJ1-1
CSASRMNEQFF	TRBV20-1	TRBJ2-1
CASSMASGAYEQYF	TRBV19	TRBJ2-7
CASSQEVGQGAYEQYF	TRBV4-3	TRBJ2-7
CASSQTTDRNQPQHF	TRBV6-2/TRBV6-3	TRBJ1-5
CASSLAGASGRMYEQYF	TRBV5-1	TRBJ2-7
CASRPSGTGDEKLFF	TRBV9	TRBJ1-4
CASTPGQVIGYTF	TRBV28	TRBJ1-2
CAWSRQPPRDTEAFF	TRBV30	TRBJ1-1
CATSDPSGGSQTQYF	TRBV24-1	TRBJ2-5
CASSYKAGGPFF	TRBV27	TRBJ2-1
CASSFVQSYEQYF	TRBV7-9	TRBJ2-7
CASSPTSGRPNTGELFF	TRBV7-2	TRBJ2-2
CASSPTGGSSYNSPLHF	TRBV28	TRBJ1-6
CASSIGPGTGRFYSNQPQHF	TRBV19	TRBJ1-5
CASLSGSSGYNEQFF	TRBV19	TRBJ2-1
CASGGQGSQPQHF	TRBV12-3/TRBV12-4	TRBJ1-5
CASSIGQGGVYEQYF	TRBV18	TRBJ2-7
CASGLALAGVSHEQYF	TRBV6-2/TRBV6-3	TRBJ2-7
CASSTGTLGNTIYF	TRBV25-1	TRBJ1-3
CASSPLASSHEKLFF	TRBV14	TRBJ1-4
CASSPPSVLAGEQYF	TRBV18	TRBJ2-7
CASSRRDSPGGEQYF	TRBV5-1	TRBJ2-7
CASCDRGANEKLFF	TRBV6-1	TRBJ1-4
CASSLVFLLLPTDTQYF	TRBV7-2	TRBJ2-3
CASSLGPRGFMSNEQFF	TRBV7-2	TRBJ2-1
CASSFLSSYNSPLHF	TRBV5-6	TRBJ1-6
CASSVGLQVNEKLFF	TRBV9	TRBJ1-4
CAWSVRTSGRAFYNEQFF	TRBV30	TRBJ2-1
CASRGTGNNEQFF	TRBV13	TRBJ2-1